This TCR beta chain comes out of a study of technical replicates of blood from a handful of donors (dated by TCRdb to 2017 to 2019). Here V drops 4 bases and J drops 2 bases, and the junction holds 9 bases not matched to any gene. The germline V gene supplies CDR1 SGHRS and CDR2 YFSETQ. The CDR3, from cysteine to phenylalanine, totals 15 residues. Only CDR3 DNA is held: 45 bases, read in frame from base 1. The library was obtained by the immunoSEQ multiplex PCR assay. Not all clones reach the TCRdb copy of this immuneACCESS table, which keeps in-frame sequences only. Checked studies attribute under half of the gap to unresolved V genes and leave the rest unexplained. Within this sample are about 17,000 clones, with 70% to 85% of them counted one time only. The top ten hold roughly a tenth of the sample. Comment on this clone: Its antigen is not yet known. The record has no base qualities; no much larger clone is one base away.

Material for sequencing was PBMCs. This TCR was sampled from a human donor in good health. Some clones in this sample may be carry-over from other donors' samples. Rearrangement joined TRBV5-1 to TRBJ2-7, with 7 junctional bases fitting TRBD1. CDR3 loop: CASSLWTGQAYEQYF. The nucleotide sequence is TGCGCCAGCAGCCTATGGACAGGACAAGCCTACGAGCAGTACTTC. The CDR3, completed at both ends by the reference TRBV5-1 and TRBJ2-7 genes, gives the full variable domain KAGVTQTPRYLIKTRGQQVTLSCSPISGHRSVSWYQQTPGQGLQFLFEYFSETQRNKGNFPGRFSGRQFSNSRSEMNVSTLELGDSALYLCASSLWTGQAYEQYFGPGTRLTVT.